The T cell receptor (beta chain) described here comes from a study of shared clonotypes between healthy human individuals. General study results and limits: Unshared clonotypes carried lower generation probabilities than those common to all four donors.

Using immunoSEQ multiplex PCR, the repertoire was profiled, and TCRdb retains in-frame clones only, with some absent. The sample has more than 1,200,000 clones, approximately 98.5% seen once. The count of this clone is one. Its specificity is unknown. The sample was naive CD4+ T cells sorted from blood. Subset of the sample: CD45RA+ positively selected. The origin of this receptor is a man aged 30-40 years in good health.

In DNA, the CDR3 is TGTGCCAGCAGCCTCGGGACAGCTACCCCGGGACTAGCGTCTTACAATGAGCAGTTCTTC. This encodes CASSLGTATPGLASYNEQFF. The chain employs TRBV9 and TRBJ2-1; TRBD2 matches at 10 bases. CDR3 length equals 20 residues. J lost 4 bases, V lost 4 bases, and 20 bases had no gene match. Germline V CDR1 and CDR2: SGDLS, YYNGEE.